Listed below are T cell receptor beta chains from one sample, sequenced in a study of CD8 T cells in Susac syndrome. TCRdb reprocessed the immunoSEQ multiplex PCR reads via MiXCR and lists one record per CDR3 protein. Here the sample spans roughly 150,000 distinct CDR3 sequences, roughly 96% being singletons. The specimen was CD4+ T cells from PBMCs. The receptors shown here come from a human donor with Susac syndrome. CDR3s include the opening cysteine and the closing phenylalanine or tryptophan. D genes are given only for firm matches. Size tells how often a clone was seen (once, few, many) or the class of an expanded clone, and some rows leave it out.

>once|13|TRBJ1-1|-|TRBV12-3/TRBV12-4
TGTGCCAGCAGTAAGTCGGTGGAGGCTGAAGCTTTCTTT
CASSKSVEAEAFF
>once|15|TRBJ1-2|TRBD1|TRBV3-1
TGTGCCAGCAGCCAACGGACAGGGGCCTCCGATGGCTACACCTTC
CASSQRTGASDGYTF
>once|16|TRBJ2-2|TRBD1|TRBV2
TGTGCCAGCAGTGAAATAGGACAGGGCAGCACCGGGGAGCTGTTTTTT
CASSEIGQGSTGELFF
>-|16|TRBJ2-1|-|TRBV3-1
TGTGCCAGCAGCCTCCCGGGCAGGGGGGTCGACAATGAGCAGTTCTTC
CASSLPGRGVDNEQFF
>-|14|TRBJ2-7|-|TRBV7-7
TGTGCCAGCAGCTTAGAGCCGGGAAGCAACGAGCAGTACTTC
CASSLEPGSNEQYF
>-|12|TRBJ1-2|-|TRBV6-1
TGTGCCAGCAGGCCTCAGGGGCTTGGCTACACCTTC
CASRPQGLGYTF
>-|12|TRBJ2-1|-|TRBV20-1
TGCAGTGCTAGAGGGGCCCCCGTTGAGCAGTTCTTC
CSARGAPVEQFF
>-|13|TRBJ2-1|TRBD2|TRBV29-1
TGCAGCGTTGGCGGGGGGGCTGAGAATGAGCAGTTCTTC
CSVGGGAENEQFF
>-|15|TRBJ1-2|TRBD1|TRBV10-3
TGTGCCATCACCGGAGGGACAGGGGGCCTCTATGGCTACACCTTC
CAITGGTGGLYGYTF
>-|16|TRBJ1-2|-|TRBV4-3
TGCGCCAGCAGCCAAGCATGGGCAGGGAGTGTGGATGGCTACACCTTC
CASSQAWAGSVDGYTF